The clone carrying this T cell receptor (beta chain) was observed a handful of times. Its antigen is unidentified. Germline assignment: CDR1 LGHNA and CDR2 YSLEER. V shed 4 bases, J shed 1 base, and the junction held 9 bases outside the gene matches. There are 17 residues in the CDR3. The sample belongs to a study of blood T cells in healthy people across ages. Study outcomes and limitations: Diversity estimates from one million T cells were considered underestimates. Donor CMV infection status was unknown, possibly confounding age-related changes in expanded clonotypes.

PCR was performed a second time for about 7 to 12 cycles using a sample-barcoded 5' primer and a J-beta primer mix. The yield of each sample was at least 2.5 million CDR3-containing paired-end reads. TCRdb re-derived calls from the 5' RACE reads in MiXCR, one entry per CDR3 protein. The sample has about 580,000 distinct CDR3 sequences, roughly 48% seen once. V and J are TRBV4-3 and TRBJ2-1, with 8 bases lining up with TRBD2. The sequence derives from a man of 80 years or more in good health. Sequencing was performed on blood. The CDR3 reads CASSPQVGGGSYNEQFF. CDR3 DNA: TGCGCCAGCAGCCCCCAAGTCGGCGGGGGGTCCTACAATGAGCAGTTCTTC.